This is a list of T cell receptor beta chains from one sample in a study of shared clonotypes between healthy human individuals. TCRdb's table, derived via immunoSEQ multiplex PCR, lists solely in-frame clones and lacks some. The sample records about 2.4 million clones, roughly 93% being singletons. The sample consisted of naive CD4+ T cells from PBMCs. These receptor sequences come from a man between 18 and 29 years old in good health. Some clones in this sample may be carry-over from other donors' samples. CDR3s include the opening cysteine and the closing phenylalanine or tryptophan. A D gene is named only where the DNA matches it firmly. Only part of the rows carry a size: once, few, many, or a class if the clone is expanded.

>-|TRBV11-3|TRBJ2-7|-
TGTGCCAGCAGCCGGACATCTAAAAACGAGCAGTACTTC
CASSRTSKNEQYF
>-|TRBV7-2|TRBJ1-2|-
TGTGCCAGCAGCTTAGTTAACGGGGCCTATGGCTACACCTTC
CASSLVNGAYGYTF
>-|TRBV9|TRBJ2-1|-
TGTGCCAGCAGCATTCAGGGACTGTCCTACAATGAGCAGTTCTTC
CASSIQGLSYNEQFF
>-|TRBV9|TRBJ1-1|-
TGTGCCAGCAGCGAACAGGGGAACACTGAAGCTTTCTTT
CASSEQGNTEAFF
>-|TRBV28|TRBJ2-1|-
TGTGCCAGCAGAGCAGCTACTTCGGTTTATGAGCAGTTCTTC
CASRAATSVYEQFF
>-|TRBV4-3|TRBJ2-5|-
TGCGCCAGCAGCCAATTATTACGACCAGAGACCCAGTACTTC
CASSQLLRPETQYF
>-|TRBV7-9|TRBJ2-5|-
TGTGCCAGCAGCTTAGGCAGGTGGTCGGAGAAAGAGACCCAGTACTTC
CASSLGRWSEKETQYF
>-|TRBV28|TRBJ2-3|-
TGTGCCAGCAGTTTGGGGCCAGATACGCAGTATTTT
CASSLGPDTQYF
>-|TRBV2|TRBJ1-1|TRBD1
TGTGCCAGCAGAAAGGACAGGGTGGACACTGAAGCTTTCTTT
CASRKDRVDTEAFF
>-|TRBV5-4|TRBJ2-4|-
TGTGCCAGCAGCCGGCGGGGAGGGGGTTGGAACATTCAGTACTTC
CASSRRGGGWNIQYF
>-|TRBV28|TRBJ1-4|-
TGTGCCAGCAGTTCGCTAACAGGGCGGAATGAAAAACTGTTTTTT
CASSSLTGRNEKLFF
>-|TRBV5-8|TRBJ2-4|TRBD2
TGTGCCAGCAGGGGACTAGCGGGGGAAATTCAGTACTTC
CASRGLAGEIQYF
>-|TRBV9|TRBJ2-7|-
TGTGCCAGCAGCGTAGGGGGGGCCCCCAAAGAGCAGTACTTC
CASSVGGAPKEQYF
>once|TRBV7-8|TRBJ1-4|TRBD1
TGTGCCAGCAGCTTCAACAGGGGACAGGGTAATGAAAAACTGTTTTTT
CASSFNRGQGNEKLFF
>-|TRBV7-2|TRBJ1-6|-
TGTGCCAGCAGCTCAGAAGGTGGTTCACCCCTCCACTTT
CASSSEGGSPLHF
>-|TRBV18|TRBJ2-3|TRBD1
TGTGCCAGCTCACCACGATCCGACAGGGGGCTAACAGATACGCAGTATTTT
CASSPRSDRGLTDTQYF
>-|TRBV10-3|TRBJ2-7|-
TGTGCCATCAGTGAGTTTGCAGGGGATTGGGAGCAGTACTTC
CAISEFAGDWEQYF
>-|TRBV9|TRBJ1-3|-
TGTGCCAGCAGCGTCGACGGGGTCGATGGAAACACCATATATTTT
CASSVDGVDGNTIYF
>once|TRBV29-1|TRBJ2-2|-
TGCAGCGTTACTCCCCGGGTATTAACCGGGGAGCTGTTTTTT
CSVTPRVLTGELFF
>-|TRBV6-4|TRBJ2-7|-
TGTGCCAGCAGGTCTGATTACGAGCAGTACTTC
CASRSDYEQYF
>-|TRBV28|TRBJ2-1|-
TGTGCCACCATCATGGCCACCTACAATGAGCAGTTCTTC
CATIMATYNEQFF
>-|TRBV6-1|TRBJ2-7|TRBD1
TGTGCCAGCAGAGCAAGGGACAGAAACTCCTACGAGCAGTACTTC
CASRARDRNSYEQYF
>-|TRBV7-7|TRBJ1-1|-
TGTGCCAGCAGCTTGCAGGCAAGCACTGAAGCTTTCTTT
CASSLQASTEAFF